The clone carrying this T cell receptor (beta chain) was seen a handful of times. These data belong to a study of regulatory T cells in long-lasting Graves disease. Both iRepertoire HTBI primers and Arm-PCR of CDR3 regions were used to build the TCR beta libraries. MiXCR was run by TCRdb on the multiplex PCR reads, yielding one entry per CDR3 protein. The data contain roughly 430,000 distinct CDR3 sequences, around a fifth of them singletons. Time point described: persistent/refractory GD, antithyroid drugs over 5 years with positive TRAb. The TCR library used RNA extracted from PBMCs. The ends were cut back, 1 base at V and 2 bases at J, with 10 bases in the middle. The germline V gene has CDR1 SNHLY and CDR2 FYNNEI. The CDR3 is made up of 15 amino acids.

V usage is TRBV2 and J usage is TRBJ2-3; D may be TRBD2 (6 bases). The receptor comes from a female donor with Graves disease. The sequencing used peripheral blood mononuclear cells (PBMCs), collected when the disease was refractory, from a patient treated with antithyroid drugs. The CDR3 here is CASSEEGGTTDTQYF. In nucleotides, the CDR3 is TGTGCCAGCAGTGAAGAGGGCGGGACCACAGATACGCAGTATTTT.